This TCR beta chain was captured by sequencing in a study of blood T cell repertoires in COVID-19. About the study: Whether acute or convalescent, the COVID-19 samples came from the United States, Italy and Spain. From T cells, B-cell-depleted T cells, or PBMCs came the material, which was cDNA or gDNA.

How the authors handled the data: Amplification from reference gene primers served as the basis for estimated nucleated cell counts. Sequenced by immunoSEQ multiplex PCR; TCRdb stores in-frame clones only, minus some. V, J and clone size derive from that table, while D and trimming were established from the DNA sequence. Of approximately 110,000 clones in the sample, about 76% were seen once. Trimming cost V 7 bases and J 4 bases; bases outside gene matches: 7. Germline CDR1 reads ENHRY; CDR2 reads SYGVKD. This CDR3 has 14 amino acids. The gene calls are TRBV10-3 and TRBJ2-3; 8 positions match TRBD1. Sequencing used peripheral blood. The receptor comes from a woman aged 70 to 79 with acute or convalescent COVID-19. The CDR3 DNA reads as TGTGCCATCAAAGGACAGGGATCATCAGATACGCAGTATTTT. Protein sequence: CAIKGQGSSDTQYF.